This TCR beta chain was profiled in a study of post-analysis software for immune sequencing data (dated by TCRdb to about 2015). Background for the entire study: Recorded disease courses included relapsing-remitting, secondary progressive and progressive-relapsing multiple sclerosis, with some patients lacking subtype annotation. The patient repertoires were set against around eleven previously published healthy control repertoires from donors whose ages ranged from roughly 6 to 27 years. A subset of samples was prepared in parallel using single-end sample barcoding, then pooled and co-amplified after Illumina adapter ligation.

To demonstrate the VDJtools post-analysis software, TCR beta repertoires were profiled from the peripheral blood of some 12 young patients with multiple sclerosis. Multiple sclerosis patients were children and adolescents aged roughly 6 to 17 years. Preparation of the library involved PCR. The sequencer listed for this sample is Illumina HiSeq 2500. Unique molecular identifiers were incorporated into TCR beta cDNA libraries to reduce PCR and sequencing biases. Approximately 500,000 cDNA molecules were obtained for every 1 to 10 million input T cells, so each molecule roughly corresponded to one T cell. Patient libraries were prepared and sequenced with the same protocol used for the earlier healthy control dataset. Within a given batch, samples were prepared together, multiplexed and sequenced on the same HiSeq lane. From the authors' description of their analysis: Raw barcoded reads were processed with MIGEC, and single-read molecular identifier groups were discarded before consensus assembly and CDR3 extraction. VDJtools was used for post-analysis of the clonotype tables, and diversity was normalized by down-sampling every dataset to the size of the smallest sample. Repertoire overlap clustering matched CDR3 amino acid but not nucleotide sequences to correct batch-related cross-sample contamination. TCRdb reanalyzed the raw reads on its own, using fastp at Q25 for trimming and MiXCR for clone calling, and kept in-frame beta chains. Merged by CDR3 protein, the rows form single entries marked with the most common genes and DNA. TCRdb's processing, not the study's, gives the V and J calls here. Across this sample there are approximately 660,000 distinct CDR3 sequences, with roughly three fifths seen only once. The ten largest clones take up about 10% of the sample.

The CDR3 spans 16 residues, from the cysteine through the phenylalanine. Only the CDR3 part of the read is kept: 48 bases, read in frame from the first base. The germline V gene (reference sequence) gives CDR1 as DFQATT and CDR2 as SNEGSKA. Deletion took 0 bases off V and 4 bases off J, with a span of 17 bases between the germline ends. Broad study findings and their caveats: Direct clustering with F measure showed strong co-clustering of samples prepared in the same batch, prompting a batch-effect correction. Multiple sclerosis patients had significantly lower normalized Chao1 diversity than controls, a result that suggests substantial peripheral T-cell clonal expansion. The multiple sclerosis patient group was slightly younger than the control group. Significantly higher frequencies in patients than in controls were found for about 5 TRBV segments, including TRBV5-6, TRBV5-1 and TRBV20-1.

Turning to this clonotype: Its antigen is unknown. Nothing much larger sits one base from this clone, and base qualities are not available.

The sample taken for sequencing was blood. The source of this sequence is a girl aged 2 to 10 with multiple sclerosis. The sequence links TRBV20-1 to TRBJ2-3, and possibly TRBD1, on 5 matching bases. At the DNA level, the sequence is TGCAGTGCTAGAGATTCGGCAGGGATCCCCGCAGATACGCAGTATTTT. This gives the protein CSARDSAGIPADTQYF.